The present TCR beta chain was sequenced within a study of T cell responses to AZD1222 COVID-19 vaccine. Second-dose intervals near 4 or 12 weeks were combined. Worth noting for this clone: The antigen remains unidentified.

The method was immunoSEQ multiplex PCR; TCRdb's version includes in-frame clones alone and lacks a portion of them. The repertoire includes about 59,000 clones, about 91% of them detected once, and approximately 6.1% sits in the top ten. Notes on the study in general: Clonal diversity was possibly underestimated, and white British individuals and females predominated among donors. Only a handful of AZD1222 recipients were seropositive at baseline. Following two doses of AZD1222, Spike-specific TCR breadth and depth rose.

The ends were cut back, 6 bases at V and 2 bases at J, with 26 bases in the middle. The CDR3 is 18 residues long. The germline V gene encodes CDR1 SGHRS and CDR2 YFSETQ. The chain joins TRBV5-1 to TRBJ2-5, with D maybe TRBD2 (6 bases). This clonotype was obtained from an adult who received the AZD1222 COVID-19 vaccine. This specimen was peripheral blood, taken 28 days after the second AZD1222 dose. The CDR3 bases are TGCGCCAGCACCAGAACCCCAAGTGGGGGTGGGAGGCAAGAGACCCAGTACTTC. This translates into CASTRTPSGGGRQETQYF.